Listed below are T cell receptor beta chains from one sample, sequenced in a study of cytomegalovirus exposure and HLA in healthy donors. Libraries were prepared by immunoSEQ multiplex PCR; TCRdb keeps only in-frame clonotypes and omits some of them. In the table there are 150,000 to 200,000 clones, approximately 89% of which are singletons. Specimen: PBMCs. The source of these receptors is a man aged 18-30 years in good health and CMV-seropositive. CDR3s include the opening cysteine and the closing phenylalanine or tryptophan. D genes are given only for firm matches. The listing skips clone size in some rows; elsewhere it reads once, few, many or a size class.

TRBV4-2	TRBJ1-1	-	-	TGTGCCAGCAGCCCCGGGAACACTGAAGCTTTCTTT	CASSPGNTEAFF
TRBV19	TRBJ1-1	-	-	TGTGCCAGTAGTACCGGGGGGGGCATGAACACTGAAGCTTTCTTT	CASSTGGGMNTEAFF
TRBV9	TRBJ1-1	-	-	TGTGCCAGCAGCCCCGCGGGACTTTTTCGGGACACTGAAGCTTTCTTT	CASSPAGLFRDTEAFF
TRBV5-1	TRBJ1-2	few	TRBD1	TGCGCCAGCAGCTCGGACAGGGGGCGAGGCTACACCTTC	CASSSDRGRGYTF
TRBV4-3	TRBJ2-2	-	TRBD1	TGCGCCAGCAGCCCGGACAGGGGCTCGGCCGGGGAGCTGTTTTTT	CASSPDRGSAGELFF
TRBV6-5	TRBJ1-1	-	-	TGTGCCAGCAGTCGGGACACCTTGAACACTGAAGCTTTCTTT	CASSRDTLNTEAFF
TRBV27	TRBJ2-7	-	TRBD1	TGTGCCAGCAGTACAAGGACAGGCGCCTACGAGCAGTACTTC	CASSTRTGAYEQYF
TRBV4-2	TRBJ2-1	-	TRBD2	TGTGCCAGCAGCCAAAAACGGGGTAGCGGGGGGGCCGTGGATGAGCAGTTCTTC	CASSQKRGSGGAVDEQFF
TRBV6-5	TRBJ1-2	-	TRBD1	TGTGCCAGCAAGAGTTTACAGGGGGCTAGTGGCTACACCTTC	CASKSLQGASGYTF
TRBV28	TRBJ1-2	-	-	TGTGCCAGCAGTTCGGGACTTATAACCTATGGCTACACCTTC	CASSSGLITYGYTF